Listed below are T cell receptor beta chains from one sample, sequenced in a study of T cell responses to AZD1222 COVID-19 vaccine. Here immunoSEQ multiplex PCR was the method, and the copy in TCRdb shows in-frame clones only, minus some. The repertoire includes about 150,000 clones, about nine tenths of them detected once, and approximately 1.5% sits in the top ten. The material sequenced was peripheral blood, taken on day 0 of AZD1222 vaccination. Receptor source: an adult in good health. Both conserved end residues are part of each CDR3. A D gene is named only where the DNA matches it firmly. Part of the rows lack a size; the others show once, few, many or a class for expanded clones.

size,J,V,D,DNA,CDR3
NA,TRBJ1-2,TRBV18,NA,TGTGCCAGCTCACCATCCGGGGCACATGGCTACACCTTC,CASSPSGAHGYTF
NA,TRBJ1-5,TRBV28,NA,TGTGCCAGCAGTTCCGATCAGCCCCAGCATTTT,CASSSDQPQHF
NA,TRBJ2-7,TRBV4-1,NA,TGCGCCAGCAGCCACGGAAGGGGGGGAAGCTACGAGCAGTACTTC,CASSHGRGGSYEQYF
once,TRBJ2-2,TRBV7-6,NA,TGTGCCAGCAGCTTAGGGGGTAACCGGGAGCTGTTTTTT,CASSLGGNRELFF
NA,TRBJ1-1,TRBV30,NA,TGTGCCTGGAGTCCAATTCCTAGTGGCACTGAAGCTTTCTTT,CAWSPIPSGTEAFF
NA,TRBJ1-6,TRBV5-1,NA,TGCGCCAGCAGCTTCGGCGTGGGGGATACCTATAATTCACCCCTCCACTTT,CASSFGVGDTYNSPLHF
NA,TRBJ1-1,TRBV13,NA,TGTGCCAGCAGCTTTTGGGGGACTGAAGCTTTCTTT,CASSFWGTEAFF
once,TRBJ1-3,TRBV6-6,NA,TGTGCCACCGGACAAGACCCTCTTTTGGCCATATATTTT,CATGQDPLLAIYF
NA,TRBJ2-7,TRBV12-3/TRBV12-4,NA,TGTGCCAGCAGTCAGAAACAGGTATACGAGCAGTACTTC,CASSQKQVYEQYF
NA,TRBJ2-1,TRBV5-1,NA,TGCGCCAGCAGCTTGGCCCCACAGGGTAGAAATGAGCAGTTCTTC,CASSLAPQGRNEQFF
NA,TRBJ2-5,TRBV5-4,TRBD2,TGTGCCAGCAGCTTATCTAGCGGGGGGCCAGAGACCCAGTACTTC,CASSLSSGGPETQYF
NA,TRBJ1-2,TRBV6-2/TRBV6-3,NA,TGTGCCAGCAGTTACGGTGGTTATGGCTACACCTTC,CASSYGGYGYTF
NA,TRBJ1-5,TRBV5-6,NA,TGTGCCAGCAGCTTGGGACTCCTGCCCCAGCATTTT,CASSLGLLPQHF
NA,TRBJ1-1,TRBV18,NA,TGTGCCAGCTCACCAGGGAGGGGAGTGAACACTGAAGCTTTCTTT,CASSPGRGVNTEAFF
NA,TRBJ2-7,TRBV6-5,TRBD2,TGTGCCAGCAGTTACTCTAGCGGGGGTTACTACGAGCAGTACTTC,CASSYSSGGYYEQYF
NA,TRBJ1-5,TRBV5-1,NA,TGCGCCAGCAGCTTTAGCCCCCAGCAGCCCCAGCATTTT,CASSFSPQQPQHF
NA,TRBJ2-2,TRBV11-2,NA,TGTGCCAGCAGCTTAGAGCCCCTCACTAGGTCCGGGGAGCTGTTTTTT,CASSLEPLTRSGELFF
NA,TRBJ2-1,TRBV19,TRBD1,TGTGCCAGTAGCCACGGGACAGGGTACGTGAATGAGCAGTTCTTC,CASSHGTGYVNEQFF
NA,TRBJ1-5,TRBV5-8,NA,TGTGCCAGCAGCCTCGACAGGAGCAATCAGCCCCAGCATTTT,CASSLDRSNQPQHF
NA,TRBJ1-5,TRBV27,NA,TGTGCCAGCAGTTTATCGTCTGGGGGCAATCAGCCCCAGCATTTT,CASSLSSGGNQPQHF
NA,TRBJ1-6,TRBV7-9,NA,TGTGCCAGCAGCTCTTCGGACAGCCCCAGGGATTCACCCCTCCACTTT,CASSSSDSPRDSPLHF
NA,TRBJ1-1,TRBV6-5,NA,TGTGCCAGCAGTTACTCCGGCAGGGTGGGCACTGAAGCTTTCTTT,CASSYSGRVGTEAFF
NA,TRBJ2-5,TRBV5-4,NA,TGTGCCAGCAGCTTTTGGACAGAACAAGAGACCCAGTACTTC,CASSFWTEQETQYF
NA,TRBJ2-5,TRBV5-1,TRBD1,TGCGCCAGCAGCGCCGGGACAGGGGGCGGTCAAGAGACCCAGTACTTC,CASSAGTGGGQETQYF
NA,TRBJ2-3,TRBV4-1,NA,TGCGCCAGCAGCCAAGATAGGGGTAGAGATACGCAGTATTTT,CASSQDRGRDTQYF
NA,TRBJ1-4,TRBV5-1,TRBD1,TGCGCCAGCTCGACAGGGGGCAACGAAAAACTGTTTTTT,CASSTGGNEKLFF
NA,TRBJ1-2,TRBV27,NA,TGTGCCAGCAGTTTAAGTTCCAACTATGGCTACACCTTC,CASSLSSNYGYTF
once,TRBJ1-2,TRBV18,NA,TGTGCCAGCTCACCACGGGGAGGGGCCGGTGAGATTTATGGCTACACCTTC,CASSPRGGAGEIYGYTF
NA,TRBJ2-5,TRBV4-1,NA,TGCGCCAGCAGCCAAGCCCCGCCGACTAGGACTGAGACCCAGTACTTC,CASSQAPPTRTETQYF
NA,TRBJ1-1,TRBV7-9,NA,TGTGCCAGCAGCGCCGGAACGAACACTGAAGCTTTCTTT,CASSAGTNTEAFF